Each of the 5 T cell receptor beta chains below was sequenced from the same sample in a study of cytomegalovirus exposure and HLA in healthy donors. Vbeta (60) and Jbeta (13) primers were used in the PCR. Here immunoSEQ multiplex PCR was the method, and the copy in TCRdb shows in-frame clones only, minus some. The profile shows 150,000 to 200,000 clones, over 70% of them singletons. Sequencing was done on a sample of PBMCs. The origin of the receptors is a woman in her forties in good health and CMV-seropositive.

As DNA, the CDR3 is TGTGCCAGCTCACCGGGTGGTCTAGCGGGGACCACTCCGAACACCGGGGAGCTGTTTTTT. Translating gives CASSPGGLAGTTPNTGELFF. The chain carries TRBV18 and TRBJ2-2; TRBD2 matches at 9 bases. Trimming took 3 bases from V and 0 from J; bases not matched to a gene: 14. This CDR3 has 20 residues. CDR1 KGHSH and CDR2 LQKENI come from the germline V gene. Using reference TRBV18 and TRBJ2-2 for the parts outside the CDR3, the full variable domain is NAGVMQNPRHLVRRRGQEARLRCSPMKGHSHVYWYRQLPEEGLKFMVYLQKENIIDESGMPKERFSAEFPKEGPSILRIQQVVRGDSAAYFCASSPGGLAGTTPNTGELFFGEGSRLTVL.

J is TRBJ1-2 and V is TRBV28; tentative D call: TRBD1 (5 bases). V lost 5 bases, J lost 1 base, and 23 bases lay in between. CDR1 and CDR2 (germline): MDHEN, SYDVKM. This CDR3 is built from 18 residues. The DNA of the CDR3 is TGTGCCAGCAGTCCCCTTGGTTTCAGGGCGGACCTTAACTATGGCTACACCTTC. Protein: CASSPLGFRADLNYGYTF.

The rearrangement uses TRBV9 and TRBJ2-5; TRBD2 matches at 14 bases. The assigned J gene may be wrong: the sequence end matches TRBJ2-7 better. Germline V CDR1 and CDR2: SGDLS, YYNGEE. This CDR3 contains 16 residues. The CDR3 DNA follows: TGTGCCAGCAGCGCTTCGGGACTAGCGGGGGTCTACGAGCAGTACTTC. Translation gives CASSASGLAGVYEQYF.

The chain combines TRBV30 with TRBJ2-7; tentatively, D is TRBD2 (6 bases). Germline V lookup: CDR1 GTSNPN, CDR2 SVGIG (reference sequence). This CDR3 is built from 12 residues. Trimming shortened V by 3 bases and J by 3 bases, and 9 bases separated the two germline ends. The CDR3 DNA is TGTGCCTGGAGCCCGGGGGACTACGAGCAGTACTTC. Translating it yields CAWSPGDYEQYF.

This chain uses TRBV9 with TRBJ2-7, with D possibly matching TRBD2 (5 bases). Deletions cut 4 bases from V and 4 bases from J, with 12 bases between. This CDR3 region has 13 residues. The germline V gene has CDR1 SGDLS and CDR2 YYNGEE. CDR3 region: CASSPSRGYEQYF. The CDR3 coding sequence is TGTGCCAGCAGCCCCTCCAGAGGGTACGAGCAGTACTTC.